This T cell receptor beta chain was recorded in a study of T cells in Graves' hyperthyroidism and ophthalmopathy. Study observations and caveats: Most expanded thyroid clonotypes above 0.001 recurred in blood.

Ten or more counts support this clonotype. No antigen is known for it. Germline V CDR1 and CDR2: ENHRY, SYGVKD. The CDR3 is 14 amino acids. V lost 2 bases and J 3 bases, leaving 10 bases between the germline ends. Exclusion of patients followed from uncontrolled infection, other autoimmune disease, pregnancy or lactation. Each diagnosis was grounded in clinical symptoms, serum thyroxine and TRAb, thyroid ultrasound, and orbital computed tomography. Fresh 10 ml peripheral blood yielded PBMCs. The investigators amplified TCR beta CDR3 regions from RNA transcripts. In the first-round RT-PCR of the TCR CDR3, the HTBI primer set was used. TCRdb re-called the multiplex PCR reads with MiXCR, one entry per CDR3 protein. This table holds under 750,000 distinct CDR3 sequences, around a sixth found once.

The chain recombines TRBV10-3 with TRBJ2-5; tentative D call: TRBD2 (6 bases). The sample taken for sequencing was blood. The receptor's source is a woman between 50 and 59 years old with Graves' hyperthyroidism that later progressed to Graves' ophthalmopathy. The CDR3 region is CAISEGRREETQYF. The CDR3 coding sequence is TGTGCCATCAGTGAGGGCAGGAGGGAAGAGACCCAGTACTTC.